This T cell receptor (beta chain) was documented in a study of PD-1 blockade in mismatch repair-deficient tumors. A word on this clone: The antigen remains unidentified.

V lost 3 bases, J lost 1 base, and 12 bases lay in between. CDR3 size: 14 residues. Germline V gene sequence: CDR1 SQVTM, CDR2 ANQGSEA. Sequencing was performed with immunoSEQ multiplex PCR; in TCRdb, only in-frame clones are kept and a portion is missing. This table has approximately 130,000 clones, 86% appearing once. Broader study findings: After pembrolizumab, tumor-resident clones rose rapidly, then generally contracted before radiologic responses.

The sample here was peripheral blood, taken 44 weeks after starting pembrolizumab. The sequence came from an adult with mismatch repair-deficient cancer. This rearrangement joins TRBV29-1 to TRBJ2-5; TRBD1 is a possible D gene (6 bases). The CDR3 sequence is CSVDLQGTQETQYF. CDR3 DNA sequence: TGCAGCGTTGACCTACAGGGAACCCAAGAGACCCAGTACTTC.